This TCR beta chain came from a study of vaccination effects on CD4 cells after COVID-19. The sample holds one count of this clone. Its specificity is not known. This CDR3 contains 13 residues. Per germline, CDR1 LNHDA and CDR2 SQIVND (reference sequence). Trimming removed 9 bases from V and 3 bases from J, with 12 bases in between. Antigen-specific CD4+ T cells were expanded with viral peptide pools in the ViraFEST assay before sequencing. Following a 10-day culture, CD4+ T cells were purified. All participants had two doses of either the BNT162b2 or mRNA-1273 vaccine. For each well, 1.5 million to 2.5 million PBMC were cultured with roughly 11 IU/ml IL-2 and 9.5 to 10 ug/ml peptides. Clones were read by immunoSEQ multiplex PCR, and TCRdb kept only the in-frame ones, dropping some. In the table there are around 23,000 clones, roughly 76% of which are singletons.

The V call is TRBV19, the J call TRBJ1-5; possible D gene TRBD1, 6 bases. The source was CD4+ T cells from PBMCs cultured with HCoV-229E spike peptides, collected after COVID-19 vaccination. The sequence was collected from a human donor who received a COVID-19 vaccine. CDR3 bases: TGTGCCAGCGGACCAGGGGCCAATCAGCCCCAGCATTTT. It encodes CASGPGANQPQHF.